This T cell receptor (beta chain) came from a study of OX40 agonist ivuxolimab in advanced cancers. Study-level background: Ivuxolimab, an agonistic anti-OX40 (CD134) antibody, was given to patients. Patients in the trial were receiving intravenous ivuxolimab every 2 weeks, at doses of 0.01 to 10 mg/kg. Anti-PD-1, anti-PD-L1 or anti-CTLA-4 therapy given earlier was allowed, and 30% to 45% had some.

Germline loops: CDR1 MRHNA, CDR2 SNTAGT. The CDR3 covers 15 residues. V was pared by 3 bases and J by 0 bases, with 1 base of the junction left unmatched. The table came from immunoSEQ multiplex PCR; TCRdb's copy has only in-frame clones and leaves some out. Of 13,000 to 15,000 clones detected, roughly 85% appear once; the ten largest clones hold roughly 34%. Enrollment shut out patients with autoimmune disease history or systemic immunosuppression. The receptor's source is an adult with an advanced solid tumor such as melanoma, head and neck, liver or kidney cancer. Sequenced here: CD4+ or CD8+ T cells sorted from blood, sampled in a trial of the OX40 agonist ivuxolimab. V is TRBV6-4 and J is TRBJ2-2; 7 bases are a match to TRBD1. The CDR3 reads CASSEGTANTGELFF. Written as DNA, the CDR3 is TGTGCCAGCAGTGAGGGGACAGCGAACACCGGGGAGCTGTTTTTT.